This T cell receptor (beta chain) was identified during a study of T-cell reconstitution after alpha-beta-depleted transplantation in children. The junction had 7 bases not matched to a gene; V was cut back by 5 bases and J by 2 bases. Germline V gene sequence: CDR1 SGHVS, CDR2 FQNEAQ. The CDR3 consists of 15 residues. Unique molecular identifiers were used in preparing the TCRbeta library. In TCRdb, the PCR reads were re-called with MiXCR into one record per CDR3 protein. This sample has some 120,000 distinct CDR3 sequences, with around 23% found just once. This clonotype was recorded many times. This rearrangement joins TRBV7-8 to TRBJ2-7; 9 bases line up with TRBD1. This TCR was recovered from a male patient between 2 and 10 years old who had a stem cell transplant for chronic granulomatous disease, so the T cells may come from the graft donor. The input for sequencing was PBMCs, mostly from graft donor cells, taken 180 days after TCRalphabeta/CD19-depleted stem cell transplant. The CDR3 nucleotides read TGTGCCAGCAGCGCCCCGGGACAGGGAACCTACGAGCAGTACTTC. Protein product: CASSAPGQGTYEQYF.